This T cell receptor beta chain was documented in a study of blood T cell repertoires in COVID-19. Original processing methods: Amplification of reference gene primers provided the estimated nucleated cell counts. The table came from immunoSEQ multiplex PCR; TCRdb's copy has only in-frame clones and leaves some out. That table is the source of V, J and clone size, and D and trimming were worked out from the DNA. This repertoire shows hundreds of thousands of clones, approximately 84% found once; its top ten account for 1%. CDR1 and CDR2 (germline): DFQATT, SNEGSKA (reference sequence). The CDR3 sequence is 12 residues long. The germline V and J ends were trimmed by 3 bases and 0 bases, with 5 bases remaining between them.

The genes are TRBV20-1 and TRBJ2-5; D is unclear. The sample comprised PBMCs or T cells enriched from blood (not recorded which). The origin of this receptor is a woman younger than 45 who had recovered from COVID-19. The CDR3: CSASTNQETQYF. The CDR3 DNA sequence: TGCAGTGCTAGTACTAACCAAGAGACCCAGTACTTC.